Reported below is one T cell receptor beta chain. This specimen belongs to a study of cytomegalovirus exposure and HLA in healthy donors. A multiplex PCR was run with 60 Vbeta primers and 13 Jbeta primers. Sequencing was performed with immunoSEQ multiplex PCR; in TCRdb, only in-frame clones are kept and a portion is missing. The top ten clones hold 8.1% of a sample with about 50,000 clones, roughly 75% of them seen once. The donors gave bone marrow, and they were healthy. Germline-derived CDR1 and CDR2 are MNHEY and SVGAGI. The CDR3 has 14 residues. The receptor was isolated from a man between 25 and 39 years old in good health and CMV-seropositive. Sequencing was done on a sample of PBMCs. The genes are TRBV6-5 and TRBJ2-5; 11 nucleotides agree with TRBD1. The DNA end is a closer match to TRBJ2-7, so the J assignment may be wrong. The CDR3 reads CASREGQGVYEQYF. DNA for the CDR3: TGTGCCAGCAGGGAGGGACAGGGGGTCTACGAGCAGTACTTC.